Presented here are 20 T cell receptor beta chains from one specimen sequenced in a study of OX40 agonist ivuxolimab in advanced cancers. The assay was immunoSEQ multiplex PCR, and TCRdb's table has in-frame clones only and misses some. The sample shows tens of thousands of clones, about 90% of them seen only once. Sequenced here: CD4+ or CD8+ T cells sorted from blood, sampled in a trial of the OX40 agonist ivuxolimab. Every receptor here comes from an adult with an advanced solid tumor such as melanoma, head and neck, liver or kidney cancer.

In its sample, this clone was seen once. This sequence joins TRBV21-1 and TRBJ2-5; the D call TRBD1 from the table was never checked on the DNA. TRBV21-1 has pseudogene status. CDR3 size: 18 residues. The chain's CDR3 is CASSKAGRRTLAKETQYF. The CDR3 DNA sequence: TGTGCCAGCAGCAAAGCAGGAAGGCGGACACTGGCTAAAGAGACCCAGTACTTC.

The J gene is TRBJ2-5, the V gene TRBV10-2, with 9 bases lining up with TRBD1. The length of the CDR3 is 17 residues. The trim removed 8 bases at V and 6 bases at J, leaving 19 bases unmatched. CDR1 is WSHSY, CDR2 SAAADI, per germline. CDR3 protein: CASALDPGTGRKKTQYF. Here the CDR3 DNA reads TGCGCCAGCGCCTTGGACCCGGGGACAGGGAGGAAAAAGACCCAGTACTTC.

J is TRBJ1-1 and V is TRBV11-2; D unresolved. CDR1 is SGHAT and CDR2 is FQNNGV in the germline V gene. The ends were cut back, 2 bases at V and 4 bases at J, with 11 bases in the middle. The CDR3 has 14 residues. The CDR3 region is CASSLPARRTEAFF. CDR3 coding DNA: TGTGCCAGCAGCTTACCGGCACGGCGCACTGAAGCTTTCTTT.

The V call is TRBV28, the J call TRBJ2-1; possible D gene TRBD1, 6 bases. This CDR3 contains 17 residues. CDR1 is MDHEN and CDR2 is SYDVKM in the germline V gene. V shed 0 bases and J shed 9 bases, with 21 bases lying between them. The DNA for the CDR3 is TGTGCCAGCAGTTTATGGGGGGCGCAGGGCAAAACCCCTGAGCAGTTCTTC. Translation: CASSLWGAQGKTPEQFF.

CDR3 bases: TGTTCCGGGCAGGTTAACTATGGCTACACCTTC. Translation gives CSGQVNYGYTF. This chain connects TRBV30 to TRBJ1-2; D remains ambiguous. Germline CDR1 reads GTSNPN; CDR2 reads SVGIG (reference sequence). The CDR3 covers 11 residues.

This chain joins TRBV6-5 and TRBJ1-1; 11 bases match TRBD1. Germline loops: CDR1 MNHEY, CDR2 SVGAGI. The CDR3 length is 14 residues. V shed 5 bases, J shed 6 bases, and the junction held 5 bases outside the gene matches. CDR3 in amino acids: CASSTDRGRSEAFF. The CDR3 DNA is TGTGCCAGCAGTACGGACAGGGGGCGGTCTGAAGCTTTCTTT.

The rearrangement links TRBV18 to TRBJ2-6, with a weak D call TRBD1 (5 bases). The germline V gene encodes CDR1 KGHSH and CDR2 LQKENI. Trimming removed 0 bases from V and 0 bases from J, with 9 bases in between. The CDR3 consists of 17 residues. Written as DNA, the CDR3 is TGTGCCAGCTCACCACCGACAGTCCGCTCTGGGGCCAACGTCCTGACTTTC. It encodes CASSPPTVRSGANVLTF.

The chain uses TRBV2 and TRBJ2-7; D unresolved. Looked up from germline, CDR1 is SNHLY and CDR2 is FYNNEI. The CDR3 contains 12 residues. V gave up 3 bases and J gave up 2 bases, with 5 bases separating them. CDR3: CASSDVTYEQYF. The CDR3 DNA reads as TGTGCCAGCAGTGACGTCACCTACGAGCAGTACTTC.

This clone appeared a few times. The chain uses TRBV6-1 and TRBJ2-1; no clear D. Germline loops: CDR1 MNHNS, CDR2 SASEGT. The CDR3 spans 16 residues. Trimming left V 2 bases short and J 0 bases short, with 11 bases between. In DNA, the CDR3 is TGTGCCAGCAGTGAAAGTTTCTCGAGCTCCTACAATGAGCAGTTCTTC. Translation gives CASSESFSSSYNEQFF.

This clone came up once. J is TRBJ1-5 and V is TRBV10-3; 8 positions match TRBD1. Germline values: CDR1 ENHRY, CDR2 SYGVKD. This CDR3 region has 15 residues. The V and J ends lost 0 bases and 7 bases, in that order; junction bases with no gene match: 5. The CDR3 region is CAISESLTGVQPQHF. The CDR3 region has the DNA TGTGCCATCAGTGAGTCGCTGACAGGGGTCCAGCCCCAGCATTTT.

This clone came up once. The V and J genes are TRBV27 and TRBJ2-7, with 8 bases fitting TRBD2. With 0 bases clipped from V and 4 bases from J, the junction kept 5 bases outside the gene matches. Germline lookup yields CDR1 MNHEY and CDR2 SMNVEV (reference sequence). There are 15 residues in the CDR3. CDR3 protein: CASSLSLAGWYEQYF. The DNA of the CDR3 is TGTGCCAGCAGTTTATCCTTAGCGGGGTGGTACGAGCAGTACTTC.

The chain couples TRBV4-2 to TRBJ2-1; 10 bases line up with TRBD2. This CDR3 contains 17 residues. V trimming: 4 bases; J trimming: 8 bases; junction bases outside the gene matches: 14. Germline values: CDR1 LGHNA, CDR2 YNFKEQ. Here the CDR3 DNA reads TGTGCCAGCAGCCGCCCTCAAGCTAGCGGGAGTTACCATGAGCAGTTCTTC. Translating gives CASSRPQASGSYHEQFF.

This CDR3 is CASSYSQGDYGYTF. CDR3 nucleotides: TGTGCCAGCAGTTACTCGCAGGGGGACTATGGCTACACCTTC. This sequence joins TRBV6-5 and TRBJ1-2; 7 nucleotides align to TRBD1. This CDR3 is built from 14 residues. Germline-derived CDR1 and CDR2 are MNHEY and SVGAGI. V lost 0 bases and J lost 3; bases outside the gene matches: 1.

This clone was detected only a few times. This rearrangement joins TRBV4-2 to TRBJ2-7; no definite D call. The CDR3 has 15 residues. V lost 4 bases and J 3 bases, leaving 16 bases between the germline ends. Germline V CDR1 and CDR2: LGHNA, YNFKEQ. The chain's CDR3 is CASSLRREPSYEQYF. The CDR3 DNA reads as TGTGCCAGCAGCCTTAGGAGAGAGCCCAGCTACGAGCAGTACTTC.

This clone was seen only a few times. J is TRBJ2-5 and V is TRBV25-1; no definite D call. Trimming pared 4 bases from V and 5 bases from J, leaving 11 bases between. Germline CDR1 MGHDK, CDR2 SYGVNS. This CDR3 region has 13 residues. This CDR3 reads CASSGSLGETQYF. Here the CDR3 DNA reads TGTGCCAGCAGTGGATCCCTTGGGGAGACCCAGTACTTC.

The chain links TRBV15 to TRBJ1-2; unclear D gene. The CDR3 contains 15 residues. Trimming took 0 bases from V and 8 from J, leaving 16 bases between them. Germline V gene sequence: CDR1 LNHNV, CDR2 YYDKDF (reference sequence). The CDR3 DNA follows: TGTGCCACCAGCAGAGATCTTATATCCTCCGGCGGCTACACCTTC. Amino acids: CATSRDLISSGGYTF.

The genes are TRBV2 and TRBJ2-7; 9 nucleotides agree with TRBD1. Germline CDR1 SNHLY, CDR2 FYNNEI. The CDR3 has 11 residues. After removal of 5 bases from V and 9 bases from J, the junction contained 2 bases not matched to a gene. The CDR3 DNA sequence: TGTGCCAGCAGTTCGGACAGGGGGCAGTACTTC. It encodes CASSSDRGQYF.

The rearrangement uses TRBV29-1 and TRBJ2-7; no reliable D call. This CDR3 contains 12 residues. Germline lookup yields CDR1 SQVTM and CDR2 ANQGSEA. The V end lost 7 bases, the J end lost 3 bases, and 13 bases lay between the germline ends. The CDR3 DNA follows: TGCAGCGCGAGCAGCGCAGGCTACGAGCAGTACTTC. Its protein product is CSASSAGYEQYF.

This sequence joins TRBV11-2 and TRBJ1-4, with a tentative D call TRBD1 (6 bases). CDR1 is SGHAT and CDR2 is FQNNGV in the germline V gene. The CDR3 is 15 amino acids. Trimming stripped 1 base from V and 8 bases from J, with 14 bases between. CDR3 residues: CASSLVMGAGEKLFF. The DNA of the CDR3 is TGTGCCAGCAGCTTAGTGATGGGGGCGGGGGAAAAACTGTTTTTT. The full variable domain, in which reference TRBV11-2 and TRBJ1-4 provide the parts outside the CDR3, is EAGVAQSPRYKIIEKRQSVAFWCNPISGHATLYWYQQILGQGPKLLIQFQNNGVVDDSQLPKDRFSAERLKGVDSTLKIQPAKLEDSAVYLCASSLVMGAGEKLFFGSGTQLSVL.

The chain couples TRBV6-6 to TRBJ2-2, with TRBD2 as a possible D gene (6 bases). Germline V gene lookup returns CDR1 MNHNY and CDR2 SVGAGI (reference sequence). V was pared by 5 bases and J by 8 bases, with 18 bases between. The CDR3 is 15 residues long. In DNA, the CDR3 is TGTGCCAGCAGTAACCTGGCGGGGTTGGGTGGGGAGCTGTTTTTT. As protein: CASSNLAGLGGELFF.